This TCR beta chain was recovered during a study of blood T cell repertoires in COVID-19. The CDR3 has 12 amino acids. V lost 0 bases to trimming and J lost 8 bases, with 7 bases between them. Per the germline V gene, CDR1 is MGHDK and CDR2 is SYGVNS. TCRdb's table, derived via immunoSEQ multiplex PCR, lists solely in-frame clones and lacks some. This sample has 200,000 to 250,000 clones; around 84% occur once, and the top ten carry approximately 1.7%. The sequence was collected from a man aged 35 to 55 who had recovered from COVID-19. Sequencing was done on a sample of PBMCs or T cells enriched from blood (not recorded which). This chain uses TRBV25-1 with TRBJ1-2; possible D gene TRBD1, 6 bases. The CDR3 here is CASSEYRGGYTF. CDR3 DNA sequence: TGTGCCAGCAGTGAATATAGGGGGGGCTACACCTTC.